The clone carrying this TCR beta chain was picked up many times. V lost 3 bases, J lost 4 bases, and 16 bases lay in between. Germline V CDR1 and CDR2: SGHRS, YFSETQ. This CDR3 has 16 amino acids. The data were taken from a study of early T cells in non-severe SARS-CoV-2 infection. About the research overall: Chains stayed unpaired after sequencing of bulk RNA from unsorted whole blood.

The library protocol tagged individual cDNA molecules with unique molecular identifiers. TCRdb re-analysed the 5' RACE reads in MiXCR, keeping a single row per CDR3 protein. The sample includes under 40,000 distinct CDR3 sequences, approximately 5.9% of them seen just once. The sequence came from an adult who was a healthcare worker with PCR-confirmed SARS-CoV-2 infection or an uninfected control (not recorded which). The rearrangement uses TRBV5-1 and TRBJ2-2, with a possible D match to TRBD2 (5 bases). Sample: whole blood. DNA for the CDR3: TGCGCCAGCAGCTGGCCGCGCGGAGAGGGCACCGGGGAGCTGTTTTTT. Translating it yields CASSWPRGEGTGELFF.